A selection of T cell receptor beta chains follows, all from one sample in a study of identical twins. TCRdb reprocessed the 5' RACE reads via MiXCR and lists one record per CDR3 protein. Seen here are about 730,000 distinct CDR3 sequences, around 20% observed once, and the top ten hold about 4.3%. These records were also assigned to another study, of T cells expressing NK-cell markers.

Sequencing was done on a sample of PBMCs. The receptors originated from a woman in her late teens or twenties in good health. Both conserved end residues are trimmed from each CDR3.

v_call: TRBV29-1
cdr3_aa: SVPDYQETQY

v_call: TRBV7-2
cdr3_aa: ASTSRREGEQY

v_call: TRBV6-2/TRBV6-3
cdr3_aa: ASSYYRGQDFTDTQY

v_call: TRBV12-3/TRBV12-4
cdr3_aa: ASSFGDLEAF

v_call: TRBV20-1
cdr3_aa: SARDGLAEETQY

v_call: TRBV20-1
cdr3_aa: SASVAGKGTDTQY

v_call: TRBV7-9
cdr3_aa: ASNPLAKNIQY

v_call: TRBV12-3/TRBV12-4
cdr3_aa: ASSLVIAWPTDTQY

v_call: TRBV5-1
cdr3_aa: ASSQKGQGYEQY

v_call: TRBV20-1
cdr3_aa: SAPRGFGRAYNEQF

v_call: TRBV5-1
cdr3_aa: ASSLDLAGVREQY